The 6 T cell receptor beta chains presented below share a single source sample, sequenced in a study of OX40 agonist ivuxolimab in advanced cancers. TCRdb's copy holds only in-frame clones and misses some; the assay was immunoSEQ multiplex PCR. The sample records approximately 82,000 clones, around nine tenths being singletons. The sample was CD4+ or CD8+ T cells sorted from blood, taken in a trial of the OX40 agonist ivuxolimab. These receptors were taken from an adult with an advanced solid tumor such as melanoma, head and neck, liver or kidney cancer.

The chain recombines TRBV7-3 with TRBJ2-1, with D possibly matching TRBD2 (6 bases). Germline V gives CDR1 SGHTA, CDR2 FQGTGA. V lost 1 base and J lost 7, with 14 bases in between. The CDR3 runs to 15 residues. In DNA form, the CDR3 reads TGTGCCAGCAGCTTAAGCGGGGCCCCTAGGAATGAGCAGTTCTTC. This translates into CASSLSGAPRNEQFF.

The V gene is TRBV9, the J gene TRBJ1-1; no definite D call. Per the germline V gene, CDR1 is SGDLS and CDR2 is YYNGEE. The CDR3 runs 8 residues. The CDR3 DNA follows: TGTTCCACTGGGGAAGCTTTCTTT. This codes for CSTGEAFF.

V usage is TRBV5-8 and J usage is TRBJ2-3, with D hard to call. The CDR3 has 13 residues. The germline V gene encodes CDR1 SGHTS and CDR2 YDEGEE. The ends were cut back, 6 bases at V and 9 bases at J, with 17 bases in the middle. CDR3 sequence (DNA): TGTGCCAGCATAGGACCGCTCCGTGGGACGCAGTATTTT. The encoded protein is CASIGPLRGTQYF.

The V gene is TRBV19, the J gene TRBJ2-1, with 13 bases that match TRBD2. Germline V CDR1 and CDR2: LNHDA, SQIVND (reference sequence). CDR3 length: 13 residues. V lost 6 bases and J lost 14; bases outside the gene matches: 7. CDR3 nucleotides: TGTGCCAGTAGCGAGCAAGGACTAGCGGGAGAGTTCTTC. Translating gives CASSEQGLAGEFF.

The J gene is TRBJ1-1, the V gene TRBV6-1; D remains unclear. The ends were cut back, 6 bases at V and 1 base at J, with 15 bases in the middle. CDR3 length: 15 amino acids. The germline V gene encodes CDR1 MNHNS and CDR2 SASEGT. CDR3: CASRPLPPENTEAFF. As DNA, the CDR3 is TGTGCCAGCAGGCCATTACCCCCCGAGAACACTGAAGCTTTCTTT.

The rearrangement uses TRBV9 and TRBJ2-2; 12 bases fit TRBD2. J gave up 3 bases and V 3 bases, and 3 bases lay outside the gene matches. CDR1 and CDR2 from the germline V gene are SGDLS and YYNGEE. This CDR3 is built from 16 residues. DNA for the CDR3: TGTGCCAGCAGCGCTAGACTAGCGGGAGACACCGGGGAGCTGTTTTTT. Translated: CASSARLAGDTGELFF.